This TCR beta chain is drawn from a study of blood T cell repertoires in COVID-19. Whole-study context: Spain, Italy and the United States supplied samples that represented acute and convalescent COVID-19. Sources were T cells, B-cell-depleted T cells, or PBMCs; the material itself was cDNA or gDNA.

The CDR3 extends over 15 amino acids. Germline V gene sequence: CDR1 SEHNR, CDR2 FQNEAQ (reference sequence). J gave up 6 bases and V 6 bases, and 7 bases lay outside the gene matches. Original processing methods: Scientists estimated how many nucleated cells there were by amplifying reference gene primers. The method was immunoSEQ multiplex PCR; TCRdb's version includes in-frame clones alone and lacks a portion of them. Clonal size and the V and J genes are those of that table, whereas D and trimming came from the DNA. The repertoire includes about 110,000 clones, 88% of them detected once, and around 7% sits in the top ten.

The sequence was collected from a man aged 50-59 years with active or convalescent COVID-19. The chain is built from TRBV7-9 and TRBJ2-1; TRBD2 matches at 11 bases. The sample was peripheral blood. CDR3: CASSSRTSGLNEQFF. The CDR3 DNA is TGTGCCAGCAGTTCCCGGACTAGCGGGCTCAATGAGCAGTTCTTC.